This TCR beta chain was sequenced during a study of cytomegalovirus exposure and HLA in healthy donors (dated by TCRdb to about 2017). Broadly, across the study: An earlier analysis of under 600 of the donors reported approximately 300 Gb of sequence data and 120 million or so unique TCR beta sequences from roughly 180 million T cells. About five DR-DQ haplotypes were handled as single units for association and clustering because linkage in the cohort was strong. Of the roughly 400 genotyped donors, 81% were placed in the genetic ancestry cluster associated with self-reported Caucasian donors. Rather than using new phenotypic data, the later analysis identified candidate immune exposures from TCR beta sequences and from how often those sequences occurred across donors. An earlier analysis of 587 of the donors applied high-throughput TCR beta sequencing to assess whether each TCR beta V gene segment acted as functional or pseudogenic. On average, 235,054 unique TCR beta nucleotide sequences were sequenced per donor among 350 to 400 genotyped donors of the cohort, with 15% to 20% of those sequences being non-productive. The study aimed to test whether signatures of past pathogen exposure could be identified by cataloging public T cell receptors. The number of donors typed differed by locus, with roughly 629-640 for A, B, C, DRB1 and DQB1, around 560 for DQA1, about 610 for DPA1, and approximately 470 for DPB1. Every discovery cohort repertoire had been produced on one sequencing platform. Using immunosequencing, the study profiled T cell repertoires from about 650 subjects and related those repertoires to cytomegalovirus serostatus. Class I and class II HLA loci were covered by the typing at four-digit resolution. A later genetic analysis took genome-wide SNP genotypes for about 65% of the 666 donors and used that subset as a discovery cohort. Roughly 300 gigabases of sequencing data and approximately 92 million unique TCR sequences made up an early release that covered 500 to 700 HLA-typed donors. A later analysis re-examined previously published TCR beta repertoires from more than 550 donors and added high-resolution HLA genotyping to investigate patterns of TCR occurrence. Donor age, sex, ethnicity and CMV serostatus were compiled alongside the repertoire data. In addition to the first cohort of around 670 subjects, a separate validation cohort of 120 different subjects was used. To predict cytomegalovirus infection status, the study brought together high-throughput TCR immunosequencing, statistical association of individual TCRs with disease status, and machine learning. The paper's findings and limits, for the study overall: Strong co-occurrence of HLA alleles, especially DR and DQ, made assigning TCR associations to individual alleles difficult. The authors suggested that the approach could potentially be extended to other disease states and immunological phenotypes. A cluster of highly shared sequence variants was judged likely to be a technical artifact of the sequencing pipeline. According to a later genetic analysis, donors in an Asian-associated ancestry cluster had fewer N-insertions in productive TCRs than the approximately 630-donor mean. The study gave a list of about 150 TCR beta chains associated with cytomegalovirus. This cohort had only TCR beta chains sequenced, and the lack of alpha or paired-chain data limited which features could be detected. Some IMGT-functional V segments, including TRBV6-2 and TRBV6-3, could not be distinguished by the 87-base-pair reads and were therefore excluded. The classifier was reported to diagnose cytomegalovirus status with high specificity and sensitivity in both the original and validation cohorts. A further reported finding was that TCR beta sequences accurately predicted the HLA-A and HLA-B alleles for most subjects in the first cohort. Specific HLA alleles were associated with 15,000 to 20,000 TCR beta sequences at a false discovery rate of 0.05 in a later analysis. For the cohort, immune exposure information was limited to CMV serostatus. In a later analysis, the rate of TCR association differed among HLA loci, with DRB1 alleles having the most associated TCRs and HLA-C alleles having the fewest. Linkage disequilibrium might explain the correlated functional status among segregating V segments, but an unknown experimental factor could not be ruled out. According to a later analysis, parvovirus B19, influenza, CMV and Epstein-Barr virus appeared linked to several top co-occurrence clusters. Broadly in line with IMGT annotations, most TCR beta V segments showed up in productive rearrangements about 87% or about 30% of the time in an earlier analysis of approximately 600 of the donors. In a later analysis, most CMV-associated TCR beta chains were found to appear HLA-restricted, with HLA associations seemingly driven largely by CMV exposure. In vitro tests confirmed that a few of the cytomegalovirus-associated TCR beta chains recognize cytomegalovirus antigens. Compared with equally common non-associated chains, HLA-associated TCR beta chains in a later analysis were more clonally expanded and had lower generation probabilities. Roughly uniform sequencing depth across donors was assumed in presence/absence analyses, although this assumption may not hold. Because counts were too low, some 17 rarely observed V segments, including chromosome 9 orphons, were left out of the earlier analysis of several hundred of the donors. Most TCR sequences were seen in very few donors, while some public TCRs were found in many individuals. Because some donors lacked HLA typing at each locus, the association tests relied only on the typed subset. V-gene and J-gene trimming of TCR beta chains was associated with a missense DCLRE1C variant in a later genetic analysis, and the association was replicated in an independent cohort.

The germline V gene (reference sequence) yields GTSNPN for CDR1 and SVGIG for CDR2. A distance of 5 bases separates the germline ends of V and J, which lose 3 bases and 2 bases respectively. The CDR3 runs 11 amino acids, cysteine and phenylalanine included. Left in the record is the CDR3 DNA by itself, 33 bases read in frame from the first base. Library creation used the immunoSEQ multiplex PCR assay. For the multiplex PCR, a mixture combining 60 forward primers for TCR Vbeta segments and 13 reverse primers for TCR Jbeta segments was used. A multiplex PCR assay on genomic DNA amplified the CDR3 region of rearranged TCR beta genes. The Illumina HiSeq System was used to sequence the amplified TCR beta libraries as 87-base-pair reads. The study's own analysis went as follows. A later analysis counted tens of millions of unique TCR beta chains across the roughly 700 repertoires, and roughly 9.9 million of these chains were shared by at least two donors. Raw reads were error-corrected and collapsed into unique sequences by a nearest-neighbor algorithm in which closely related sequences were merged to remove PCR and sequencing errors. Alignment of CDR3 sequences to IMGT reference sequences was used to assign V, D and J gene segments. For a sequence to be retained, a match of at least six nucleotides to both a V gene segment and a J gene segment was required. A rearrangement was called productive if the CDR3 had no stop codons and remained in frame with V and J, and every other rearrangement was called non-productive. Following IMGT convention, CDR3 was defined as the stretch from the second conserved V-encoded cysteine up to the conserved J-encoded phenylalanine. The earlier analysis of some 540 of the donors excluded any sequence lacking an unambiguous match to a single V gene segment. An earlier analysis of fewer than 750 of the donors called V segments functional above 56.7% productive rearrangements and segregating when the between-donor standard deviation exceeded 5%. A statistical classification framework was developed to diagnose cytomegalovirus status using the catalog of TCR beta chain sequences. In a later analysis, V and J genes were assigned by comparing TCR nucleotide sequences against IMGT/GENE-DB human TR gene sequences. The TCRdist pipeline was used in a later analysis to assign CDR3 sequences and most-parsimonious VDJ recombination scenarios. In a later analysis, every TCR beta chain was defined by the combination of its CDR3 amino acid sequence and its V-gene family, and reads without a unique V-gene family were dropped. A later analysis removed 592 highly shared, low-generation-probability nucleotide sequences to deal with suspected cross-contamination and a sequencing artifact. For each public chain, a later analysis derived a clonal expansion index from normalized ranks of inferred template counts within each repertoire. Generation probabilities in a later analysis came from a VDJ recombination model fitted to out-of-frame rearrangements, and those results were checked against IGoR. Hypergeometric tests were used in a later analysis to score TCR-TCR, TCR-HLA and TCR-CMV co-occurrence, with a repertoire-size bias correction applied to the TCR pairs. False discovery rates were estimated in a later analysis by permuting HLA or CMV assignments 20 times. In a later analysis, co-occurring TCRs were grouped using DBSCAN, and TCRdist sequence similarity was added for clustering within HLA-allele-positive subsets. Co-occurrence clustering excluded repertoires with fewer than 30,000 or more than 120,000 public chains, plus five with anomalous nucleotide sharing. TCRdb obtained this table from immuneACCESS and retained in-frame rearrangements with V and J assigned. These tables miss some clones; where compared with another copy, unresolved V genes account for less than half of the shortfall, and the remainder is unexplained. The DNA gave D and trimming, while V, J and clone size come from that table. This sample holds 150,000 to 170,000 clones; 74% were observed only once. The ten most abundant clones make up roughly 2% of the sample.

The cohort consisted of hundreds of healthy bone marrow donors. At the time of sampling, all cohort members were nominally healthy, though unrecorded immune exposures were likely present. The donor tested CMV seronegative and was one of the 352 seronegative cohort members. A peripheral blood sample was collected from each donor, and TCR beta sequencing was performed on peripheral blood mononuclear cells. Genomic DNA was extracted from the blood cell samples with the Qiagen DNeasy Blood Extraction Kit. Worth noting for this clone: Its antigen target is currently unknown. Base qualities are not at hand, and no much larger clone is one base apart.

The chain is made from TRBV30 and TRBJ2-7; the D segment could be TRBD2, given 5 matching bases. Sequencing input: PBMCs. This clonotype was sampled from a man between 25 and 39 years old in good health and CMV-seronegative. The DNA is as follows: TGTGCCTGGAGCGGGGCCTACGAGCAGTACTTC. Its amino acids are CAWSGAYEQYF. The CDR3 plus the reference TRBV30 and TRBJ2-7 genes for the other parts give the full variable domain: SQTIHQWPATLVQPVGSPLSLECTVEGTSNPNLYWYRQAAGRGLQLLFYSVGIGQISSEVPQNLSASRPQDRQFILSSKKLLLSDSGFYLCAWSGAYEQYFGPGTRLTVT.